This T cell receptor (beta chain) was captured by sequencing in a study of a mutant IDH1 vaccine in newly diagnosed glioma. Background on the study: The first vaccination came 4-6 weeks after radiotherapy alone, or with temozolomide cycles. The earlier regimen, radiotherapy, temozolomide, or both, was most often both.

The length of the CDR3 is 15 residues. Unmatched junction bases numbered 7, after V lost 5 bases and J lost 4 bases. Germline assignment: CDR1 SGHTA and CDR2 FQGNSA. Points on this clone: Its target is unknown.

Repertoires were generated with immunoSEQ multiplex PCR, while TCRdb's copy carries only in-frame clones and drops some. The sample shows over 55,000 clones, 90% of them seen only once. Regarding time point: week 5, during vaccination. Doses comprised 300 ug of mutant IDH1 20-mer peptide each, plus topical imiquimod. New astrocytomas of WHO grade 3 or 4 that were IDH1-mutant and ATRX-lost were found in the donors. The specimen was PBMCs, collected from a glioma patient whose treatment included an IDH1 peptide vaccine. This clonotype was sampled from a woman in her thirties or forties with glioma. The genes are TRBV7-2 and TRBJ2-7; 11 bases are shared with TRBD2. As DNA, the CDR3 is TGTGCCAGCAGCCTCGCTAGCGGGGGGCAATACGAGCAGTACTTC. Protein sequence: CASSLASGGQYEQYF.